The clone carrying this TCR beta chain was observed a handful of times. Its specificity is unknown. This entry belongs to a study of T cells after posttransplantation cyclophosphamide. Study-wide findings and caveats: Recipient CMV seropositivity and CMV reactivation strongly tracked TRB clonality.

V lost 11 bases to trimming and J lost 7 bases, with 18 bases between them. The CDR3 runs to 13 residues. The assay was immunoSEQ multiplex PCR, and TCRdb's table has in-frame clones only and misses some. Sampling found tens of thousands of clones, none seen once. The TCR was taken from a woman aged 55-70 years in good health, CMV-negative, and a related stem cell transplant donor. This chain connects TRBV23-1 to TRBJ2-1; a possible D gene is TRBD1 (5 bases). TRBV23-1 is an ORF for which the function is uncertain. The sample taken for sequencing was PBMCs. CDR3 in amino acids: CAVAQGIRNEQFF. The CDR3 region has the DNA TGCGCCGTTGCGCAGGGTATTAGAAATGAGCAGTTCTTC.